These 30 T cell receptor beta chains originate from one sample sequenced in a study of beta chain features in type 1 diabetes. What these receptors recognize is not known. The whole isolated RNA underwent reverse transcription, so sequencing captured expressed TCRB transcripts. Libraries were prepared by immunoSEQ multiplex PCR; TCRdb keeps only in-frame clonotypes and omits some of them. The sample consists of around 150,000 clones, 10% to 13% of them appearing once. General study points: Within each of all four CD4+ subsets, Type 1 diabetes patients had TCRB CDR3s that were moderately but significantly shorter.

Input material: central memory CD4+ T cells from blood. These receptors were taken from a man aged 25 to 40 with type 1 diabetes.

This clone has only a few counts. The CDR3 spells CASSSQGARGGYTF. CDR3 coding DNA: TGTGCCAGCAGTTCGCAGGGGGCTCGGGGTGGCTACACCTTC. V usage is TRBV27 and J usage is TRBJ1-2; TRBD1 agrees at 8 bases. This CDR3 contains 14 residues. The V gene's germline CDR1 is MNHEY and CDR2 SMNVEV (reference sequence). J was trimmed by 7 bases and V by 4 bases; bases with no gene match: 8.

As concerns this clone: Other DNA sequences in this specimen translate into the identical CDR3. The chain is built from TRBV5-1 and TRBJ2-5; no definite D call. Germline V CDR1 and CDR2: SGHRS, YFSETQ. V dropped 0 bases and J dropped 4 bases, with 10 bases sitting between them. The CDR3 consists of 14 residues. The CDR3 DNA reads TGCGCCAGCAGCTTGGTTGGGCCCGGAGAGACCCAGTACTTC. Translated, it gives CASSLVGPGETQYF.

In this sample, this clone turned up a few times. V is TRBV27 and J is TRBJ2-7; 8 bases are a match to TRBD2. V gave up 2 bases and J gave up 7 bases; unmatched junction bases: 7. The CDR3 has 14 amino acids. The V gene's germline CDR1 is MNHEY and CDR2 SMNVEV (reference sequence). CDR3 sequence reads: CASSLAGGSREQYF. CDR3 bases: TGTGCCAGCAGTTTAGCGGGAGGATCGCGGGAGCAGTACTTC.

V is TRBV7-6 and J is TRBJ1-4; D is unclear. Per the germline V gene, CDR1 is SGHVS and CDR2 is FNYEAQ. The CDR3 loop spans 15 amino acids. V gave up 3 bases and J gave up 2 bases, with 10 bases separating them. DNA for the CDR3: TGTGCCAGCAGCTTTGCGGGAAGCACTAATGAAAAACTGTTTTTT. Translation gives CASSFAGSTNEKLFF.

This clone was seen a few times. V and J are TRBV13 and TRBJ2-7; 10 bases line up with TRBD2. The CDR3 has 15 amino acids. The V segment lost 2 bases and the J segment 3 bases; nucleotides outside the gene matches: 4. Germline CDR1 is PRHDT and CDR2 is FYEKMQ (reference sequence). CDR3 nucleotides: TGTGCCAGCAGCTTAAAACTAGCGGGAAGCTACGAGCAGTACTTC. Translation gives CASSLKLAGSYEQYF. The whole variable domain, remainder taken from reference TRBV13 and TRBJ2-7, is AAGVIQSPRHLIKEKRETATLKCYPIPRHDTVYWYQQGPGQDPQFLISFYEKMQSDKGSIPDRFSAQQFSDYHSELNMSSLELGDSALYFCASSLKLAGSYEQYFGPGTRLTVT.

This clone was observed a few times. The rearrangement links TRBV29-1 to TRBJ2-7, with 7 bases lining up with TRBD2. The CDR3 totals 13 residues. The germline gives CDR1 SQVTM, CDR2 ANQGSEA. The junction had 8 bases not matched to a gene; V was cut back by 4 bases and J by 5 bases. DNA for the CDR3: TGCAGCGTTGCGCGGGAGAAAGGAGACGAGCAGTACTTC. Amino acids: CSVAREKGDEQYF.

This clone appeared many times. The genes are TRBV5-1 and TRBJ1-2; TRBD1 matches 7 bases. The CDR3 runs to 12 residues. Germline assignment: CDR1 SGHRS and CDR2 YFSETQ. Trimming took 4 bases from V and 6 from J; bases not matched to a gene: 3. The CDR3 loop reads CASSATGNGYTF. The CDR3 DNA is TGCGCCAGCAGCGCGACAGGGAATGGCTACACCTTC.

A few counts support this clone. The chain is built from TRBV9 and TRBJ2-2; 14 bases align to TRBD2. Unmatched junction bases numbered 5, after V lost 3 bases and J lost 7 bases. The CDR3 totals 16 residues. CDR1 SGDLS and CDR2 YYNGEE come from the germline V gene. The CDR3, as DNA: TGTGCCAGCAGCGCAGGACTAGCGGGAGGAATCGGGGAGCTGTTTTTT. This translates into CASSAGLAGGIGELFF.

This clone came up a few times. V and J are TRBV7-2 and TRBJ2-7; D is unclear. The germline V gene has CDR1 SGHTA and CDR2 FQGNSA. This CDR3 has 12 amino acids. V was cut by 2 bases and J by 4 bases, with 6 bases left in between. The CDR3, as DNA: TGTGCCAGCAGCTTACCCAAATACGAGCAGTACTTC. It codes for CASSLPKYEQYF.

The chain recombines TRBV5-1 with TRBJ2-6; D gene ambiguous. Between the trimmed V and J ends, which lost 4 bases and 2 bases, there was a span of 4 bases. Looked up from germline, CDR1 is SGHRS and CDR2 is YFSETQ. The CDR3 is made up of 13 amino acids. The CDR3 coding sequence is TGCGCCAGCAGCAACACTGGGGCCAACGTCCTGACTTTC. The encoded protein is CASSNTGANVLTF.

This clone was recorded only once. This chain connects TRBV7-3 to TRBJ2-1; 8 bases map to TRBD2. Trimming removed 4 bases from V and 5 bases from J; junction bases left unmatched: 13. From germline, CDR1 is SGHTA and CDR2 FQGTGA. CDR3 length: 17 amino acids. CDR3 DNA sequence: TGTGCCAGCAGCTCGGAAAAATATAGCGGGATTAACAATGAGCAGTTCTTC. Its translation is CASSSEKYSGINNEQFF.

The chain combines TRBV30 with TRBJ2-7, with TRBD2 matching 8 bases. Trimming at V came to 3 bases and at J to 6 bases, leaving 1 base not matched to a gene. This CDR3 is 11 amino acids long. Germline V gene lookup returns CDR1 GTSNPN and CDR2 SVGIG (reference sequence). CDR3 nucleotide sequence: TGTGCCTGGAGGACTAGCGCCGAGCAGTACTTC. It yields the protein CAWRTSAEQYF. Combining the CDR3 with reference TRBV30 and TRBJ2-7 gives the whole variable domain SQTIHQWPATLVQPVGSPLSLECTVEGTSNPNLYWYRQAAGRGLQLLFYSVGIGQISSEVPQNLSASRPQDRQFILSSKKLLLSDSGFYLCAWRTSAEQYFGPGTRLTVT.

The sample holds a few counts of this clone. This chain links TRBV4-2 with TRBJ2-5, with TRBD2 matching over 10 bases. CDR1 is LGHNA, CDR2 YNFKEQ, per germline. This CDR3 has 15 amino acids. Trimming removed 4 bases from V and 5 bases from J; junction bases left unmatched: 7. The CDR3 nucleotides are TGTGCCAGCAGCCGAGAGCGGGAGGGGTGGGAGACCCAGTACTTC. Amino acids: CASSREREGWETQYF.

The chain joins TRBV14 to TRBJ2-1, with 12 bases fitting TRBD2. The V gene end was trimmed by 1 base and the J gene end by 3 bases; junction bases not matched to a gene: 10. CDR1 and CDR2 (germline): SGHDN, FVKESK. The CDR3 sequence is 19 residues long. CDR3 sequence (DNA): TGTGCCAGCAGCCAAGCTGTACTAGCGGGAGGAGTTATCTACAATGAGCAGTTCTTC. It encodes CASSQAVLAGGVIYNEQFF.

This clone was seen a few times. The chain recombines TRBV28 with TRBJ1-3, with a tentative D call TRBD1 (6 bases). Looked up from germline, CDR1 is MDHEN and CDR2 is SYDVKM. V was clipped by 5 bases and J by 0 bases, with 11 bases between them. CDR3 length: 15 residues. Here the CDR3 reads CASSPPGDSGNTIYF. In nucleotides, the CDR3 is TGTGCCAGCAGTCCGCCAGGGGACTCTGGAAACACCATATATTTT.

The V and J genes are TRBV6-1 and TRBJ1-2, with unresolved D. Germline lookup yields CDR1 MNHNS and CDR2 SASEGT. The CDR3 loop spans 13 amino acids. Trimming shortened V by 2 bases and J by 4 bases, and 8 bases separated the two germline ends. The CDR3 region has the DNA TGTGCCAGCAGTGAAACTACAACCTATGGCTACACCTTC. It codes for CASSETTTYGYTF.

In its sample, this clone was seen a few times. The chain carries TRBV28 and TRBJ1-2; 7 bases fit TRBD1. CDR1 is MDHEN and CDR2 is SYDVKM in the germline V gene. With V trimmed by 5 bases and J by 0 bases, 6 bases remained unmatched. The CDR3 has 15 residues. CDR3 in amino acids: CASSRTGTPNYGYTF. The CDR3 DNA follows: TGTGCCAGCAGTCGGACAGGTACCCCTAACTATGGCTACACCTTC.

V is TRBV28 and J is TRBJ1-5, with TRBD1 as a possible D gene (5 bases). CDR1 and CDR2 from the germline V gene are MDHEN and SYDVKM. This CDR3 contains 15 residues. Trimming left V 7 bases short and J 3 bases short, with 16 bases between. The CDR3 sequence: CASTLNRQYNQPQHF. For the CDR3, the DNA is TGTGCCAGCACCTTGAACAGGCAGTACAATCAGCCCCAGCATTTT.

This clone came up a few times. This chain links TRBV2 with TRBJ2-1; TRBD1 matches at 7 bases. Per germline, CDR1 SNHLY and CDR2 FYNNEI. The CDR3 contains 16 residues. After removal of 5 bases from V and 7 bases from J, the junction contained 14 bases not matched to a gene. CDR3 loop: CASSPSLLDRANEQFF. The CDR3 nucleotides are TGTGCCAGCAGTCCCTCCCTCCTCGACAGGGCTAATGAGCAGTTCTTC.

This chain joins TRBV2 and TRBJ2-1; 7 bases map to TRBD2. Germline CDR1 is SNHLY and CDR2 is FYNNEI. The V segment lost 1 base and the J segment 12 bases; nucleotides outside the gene matches: 3. The CDR3 extends over 12 amino acids. The CDR3 region is CASSEGRERQFF. The DNA of the CDR3 is TGTGCCAGCAGTGAAGGGCGGGAGCGGCAGTTCTTC.

This clone was observed a handful of times. The chain joins TRBV7-7 to TRBJ2-1; 10 bases agree with TRBD2. Germline CDR1 reads SSHAT; CDR2 reads FNYEAQ (reference sequence). V lost 4 bases, J lost 10 bases, and 4 bases stayed unmatched. The CDR3 length is 13 residues. The CDR3 bases are TGTGCCAGCAGCTCCGGGACTAGCGAGGAGCAGTTCTTC. Amino acid sequence: CASSSGTSEEQFF.

This clone showed up just a few times. This chain links TRBV6-6 with TRBJ1-5; no reliable D call. With 6 bases removed from V and 2 bases from J, the gap between germline ends came to 14 bases. This CDR3 contains 15 residues. Germline CDR1 MNHNY, CDR2 SVGAGI (reference sequence). The CDR3 sequence is CASRVHLIGNQPQHF. DNA for the CDR3: TGTGCCAGCAGAGTACACCTCATCGGCAATCAGCCCCAGCATTTT.

V usage is TRBV7-2 and J usage is TRBJ2-7, with D possibly matching TRBD2 (6 bases). V dropped 5 bases and J dropped 7 bases, with 15 bases sitting between them. The CDR3 loop spans 13 amino acids. Germline V lookup: CDR1 SGHTA, CDR2 FQGNSA. CDR3 sequence: CASSLSRDLEQYF. Here the CDR3 DNA reads TGTGCCAGCAGCCTTTCCCGGGACTTGGAGCAGTACTTC.

In this sample, this clone turned up a few times. The gene calls are TRBV7-3 and TRBJ2-1, with 10 bases aligning to TRBD1. The CDR3 is made up of 16 amino acids. Germline V gene data show CDR1 as SGHTA and CDR2 as FQGTGA. Trimming removed 1 base from V and 4 bases from J; junction bases left unmatched: 4. The CDR3 nucleotides read TGTGCCAGCAGCTTAATGGGGGACAGGGGTTACAATGAGCAGTTCTTC. Protein sequence: CASSLMGDRGYNEQFF.

In this sample, this clone turned up a few times. J is TRBJ2-3 and V is TRBV11-2, with TRBD2 matching over 13 bases. Germline V gene sequence: CDR1 SGHAT, CDR2 FQNNGV. The V segment lost 4 bases and the J segment 3 bases; nucleotides outside the gene matches: 4. The CDR3 spans 16 residues. CDR3 sequence: CASSSMTSGRTDTQYF. The CDR3 DNA reads as TGTGCCAGCAGCTCGATGACTAGCGGGAGGACAGATACGCAGTATTTT.

In this sample, this clone turned up a few times. The chain joins TRBV18 to TRBJ1-1; 8 nucleotides line up with TRBD1. There are 13 residues in the CDR3. Germline V gene sequence: CDR1 KGHSH, CDR2 LQKENI. J lost 5 bases, V lost 6 bases, and 5 bases had no gene match. The CDR3 loop is CASSSDRATEAFF. In DNA, the CDR3 is TGTGCCAGCTCGTCGGACAGGGCTACTGAAGCTTTCTTT. The variable domain in full, with the rest retrieved from reference TRBV18 and TRBJ1-1, is NAGVMQNPRHLVRRRGQEARLRCSPMKGHSHVYWYRQLPEEGLKFMVYLQKENIIDESGMPKERFSAEFPKEGPSILRIQQVVRGDSAAYFCASSSDRATEAFFGQGTRLTVV.

This sequence joins TRBV28 and TRBJ2-7; D is unresolved. Germline V lookup: CDR1 MDHEN, CDR2 SYDVKM. The CDR3 covers 12 residues. V was cut by 7 bases and J by 6 bases, with 13 bases left in between. In DNA, the CDR3 is TGTGCCAGCACCTCGCGATGGTCCGAGCAGTACTTC. Protein sequence: CASTSRWSEQYF.

This chain joins TRBV19 and TRBJ2-1; D gene uncertain. From germline, CDR1 is LNHDA and CDR2 SQIVND (reference sequence). Trimming pared 2 bases from V and 0 bases from J, leaving 5 bases between. This CDR3 has 14 residues. The CDR3 reads CASSIPYSYNEQFF. The DNA of the CDR3 is TGTGCCAGTAGTATACCGTACTCCTACAATGAGCAGTTCTTC.

This clone has only a few counts. The DNA of the CDR3 is TGTGCCAGCAGCTTAACTAGCCAAGAGACCCAGTACTTC. Protein: CASSLTSQETQYF. This chain uses TRBV11-2 with TRBJ2-5; TRBD2 is a possible D gene (5 bases). CDR1 and CDR2 (germline): SGHAT, FQNNGV. The CDR3 is made up of 13 amino acids. The V end was cut by 2 bases, the J end by 1 base, with 5 bases between.

This clone was observed a handful of times. The chain joins TRBV27 to TRBJ2-1; 14 bases agree with TRBD2. The CDR3 sequence is 21 residues long. Unmatched junction bases numbered 21, after V lost 5 bases and J lost 6 bases. The germline CDR1 and CDR2 sequences are MNHEY and SMNVEV (reference sequence). The CDR3 spells CASSPSNWDPSTSGRANEQFF. The CDR3 bases are TGTGCCAGCAGTCCGTCTAATTGGGATCCCTCGACTAGCGGGAGGGCCAATGAGCAGTTCTTC.